A selection of T cell receptor beta chains follows, all from one sample in a study of patients and donors after allogeneic stem cell transplantation. TCRdb redid the calling of the RT-PCR reads with MiXCR, one entry per CDR3 protein. The sample yields about 410,000 distinct CDR3 sequences, 16% seen once. Input material: blood, either unsorted or a sorted T cell fraction (not recorded which). These receptors originate from a human donor who was either an allogeneic HSCT recipient or a stem cell or donor lymphocyte infusion donor (not recorded which). It is not recorded whose cells these are; they may come from a transplant donor. Both conserved end residues are part of each CDR3. Fields, in order: clone size, CDR3 length, D gene, V gene, J gene, CDR3 DNA, CDR3 protein. A D gene is named only where the DNA matches it firmly. Only some rows state a clone size, as once, few, many or a class for expanded clones.

clone_size: few; cdr3_length: 15; d_call: .; v_call: TRBV5-1; j_call: TRBJ2-1; cdr3_nt: TGCGCCAGCAGCTCGAGGTCGTCCCCCTACAATGAGCAGTTCTTC; cdr3_aa: CASSSRSSPYNEQFF
clone_size: few; cdr3_length: 15; d_call: TRBD1; v_call: TRBV25-1; j_call: TRBJ1-1; cdr3_nt: TGTGCCAGCAGTGAATGGGACAGGGGATCCACTGAAGCTTTCTTT; cdr3_aa: CASSEWDRGSTEAFF
clone_size: few; cdr3_length: 15; d_call: .; v_call: TRBV12-3/TRBV12-4; j_call: TRBJ1-3; cdr3_nt: TGTGCCAGCAGTTTAGATCCGGGATCCGGAAACACCATATATTTT; cdr3_aa: CASSLDPGSGNTIYF
clone_size: .; cdr3_length: 14; d_call: .; v_call: TRBV2; j_call: TRBJ1-1; cdr3_nt: TGTGCCGTCAAGTCAGGGACGAGGAACACTGAAGCTTTCTTT; cdr3_aa: CAVKSGTRNTEAFF
clone_size: few; cdr3_length: 15; d_call: TRBD1; v_call: TRBV6-1; j_call: TRBJ2-7; cdr3_nt: TGTGCCAGCACCCCAAGTGGGGACAGGGCCTACGAGCAGTACTTC; cdr3_aa: CASTPSGDRAYEQYF
clone_size: few; cdr3_length: 13; d_call: .; v_call: TRBV30; j_call: TRBJ2-7; cdr3_nt: TGTGCCTGGAGTTGGCCAGGGGGGTACGAGCAGTACTTC; cdr3_aa: CAWSWPGGYEQYF
clone_size: many; cdr3_length: 12; d_call: .; v_call: TRBV5-6; j_call: TRBJ2-2; cdr3_nt: TGTGCCAGCAGCTTGGCCCTCGGGGAGCTGTTTTTT; cdr3_aa: CASSLALGELFF
clone_size: few; cdr3_length: 14; d_call: .; v_call: TRBV5-1; j_call: TRBJ2-3; cdr3_nt: TGCGCCAGCAGCCGGCTGGGGAGTAGAGATACGCAGTATTTT; cdr3_aa: CASSRLGSRDTQYF
clone_size: few; cdr3_length: 14; d_call: .; v_call: TRBV7-9; j_call: TRBJ2-7; cdr3_nt: TGTGCCAGCAGCGTGACAGCCAGCTCCTACGAGCAGTACTTC; cdr3_aa: CASSVTASSYEQYF
clone_size: few; cdr3_length: 13; d_call: TRBD1; v_call: TRBV24-1; j_call: TRBJ1-2; cdr3_nt: TGTGCCACCAGTGATTTCAGGGGGCGGGGCTACACCTTC; cdr3_aa: CATSDFRGRGYTF
clone_size: .; cdr3_length: 12; d_call: .; v_call: TRBV7-8; j_call: TRBJ2-1; cdr3_nt: TGTGCCAGCAGCACAACTAGGAATGAGCAGTTCTTC; cdr3_aa: CASSTTRNEQFF
clone_size: .; cdr3_length: 15; d_call: TRBD2; v_call: TRBV6-1; j_call: TRBJ2-3; cdr3_nt: TGTGCCAGCAGTCCCTCCGGGACTAAGGTAGATACGCAGTATTTT; cdr3_aa: CASSPSGTKVDTQYF
clone_size: .; cdr3_length: 14; d_call: TRBD1; v_call: TRBV15; j_call: TRBJ2-5; cdr3_nt: TGTGCCACCAGCAGGGACAGGGTTGGAGAGACCCAGTACTTC; cdr3_aa: CATSRDRVGETQYF
clone_size: few; cdr3_length: 14; d_call: TRBD2; v_call: TRBV5-1; j_call: TRBJ2-1; cdr3_nt: TGCGCCAGCAGCGCGGGGGGGCCAGTCAATGAGCAGTTCTTC; cdr3_aa: CASSAGGPVNEQFF
clone_size: once; cdr3_length: 16; d_call: .; v_call: TRBV20-1; j_call: TRBJ2-7; cdr3_nt: TGCAGTGCTAGAGATCTGTGGCGGGGGCGCGGTTACGAGCAGTACTTC; cdr3_aa: CSARDLWRGRGYEQYF
clone_size: .; cdr3_length: 17; d_call: .; v_call: TRBV5-1; j_call: TRBJ2-7; cdr3_nt: TGCGCCAGCAGCTTGGTTCCGGGTGGGACACCTGAGTACGAGCAGTACTTC; cdr3_aa: CASSLVPGGTPEYEQYF
clone_size: .; cdr3_length: 15; d_call: .; v_call: TRBV12-3/TRBV12-4; j_call: TRBJ2-2; cdr3_nt: TGTGCCAGCAGTTGGGGGGATGGGAACACCGGGGAGCTGTTTTTT; cdr3_aa: CASSWGDGNTGELFF
clone_size: .; cdr3_length: 13; d_call: TRBD1; v_call: TRBV6-1; j_call: TRBJ1-5; cdr3_nt: TGTGCCAGCAGACGTACAGGGGATCAGCCCCAGCATTTT; cdr3_aa: CASRRTGDQPQHF
clone_size: few; cdr3_length: 16; d_call: TRBD1; v_call: TRBV20-1; j_call: TRBJ1-5; cdr3_nt: TGCAGTGCAAACAAACCCGGACAGGGGAGCAATCAGCCCCAGCATTTT; cdr3_aa: CSANKPGQGSNQPQHF
clone_size: few; cdr3_length: 16; d_call: TRBD1; v_call: TRBV6-5; j_call: TRBJ2-7; cdr3_nt: TGTGCCAGCAGTTACTCTAAGACAGGGAGTTTGAACGAGCAGTACTTC; cdr3_aa: CASSYSKTGSLNEQYF
clone_size: .; cdr3_length: 18; d_call: TRBD2; v_call: TRBV11-2; j_call: TRBJ2-2; cdr3_nt: TGTGCCAGCAGCTTAACTAGCGGGGGCCCCTCGAACACCGGGGAGCTGTTTTTT; cdr3_aa: CASSLTSGGPSNTGELFF
clone_size: few; cdr3_length: 16; d_call: TRBD1; v_call: TRBV5-1; j_call: TRBJ2-5; cdr3_nt: TGCGCCAGCAGCCCAGGACAGGGCAACATCCAAGAGACCCAGTACTTC; cdr3_aa: CASSPGQGNIQETQYF
clone_size: .; cdr3_length: 15; d_call: .; v_call: TRBV4-3; j_call: TRBJ1-4; cdr3_nt: TGCGCCAGCAGCCCCCCGGGGGCAGGGAGGGAAAAACTGTTTTTT; cdr3_aa: CASSPPGAGREKLFF
clone_size: .; cdr3_length: 10; d_call: .; v_call: TRBV7-9; j_call: TRBJ1-1; cdr3_nt: TGTGCCACCGAGGGTGCTGAAGCTTTCTTT; cdr3_aa: CATEGAEAFF
clone_size: few; cdr3_length: 14; d_call: .; v_call: TRBV2; j_call: TRBJ2-7; cdr3_nt: TGTGCCAGCAGTGTGAGGACCGCTAAGGGCGAGCAGTACTTC; cdr3_aa: CASSVRTAKGEQYF
clone_size: many; cdr3_length: 12; d_call: .; v_call: TRBV20-1; j_call: TRBJ1-2; cdr3_nt: TGCAGTGCCCCCTATGGCGGCTATGGCTACACCTTC; cdr3_aa: CSAPYGGYGYTF
clone_size: few; cdr3_length: 15; d_call: .; v_call: TRBV20-1; j_call: TRBJ2-5; cdr3_nt: TGCAGTGCTAGAGATGCAAGGGCCCTCCAAGAGACCCAGTACTTC; cdr3_aa: CSARDARALQETQYF
clone_size: .; cdr3_length: 14; d_call: .; v_call: TRBV7-3; j_call: TRBJ2-1; cdr3_nt: TGTGCCAGCAGCTTACTAAATAGCGCTGGTGAGCAGTTCTTC; cdr3_aa: CASSLLNSAGEQFF
clone_size: .; cdr3_length: 15; d_call: .; v_call: TRBV4-1; j_call: TRBJ1-1; cdr3_nt: TGCGCCACCCGGGACCGGACGTTGGTGCACACTGAAGCTTTCTTT; cdr3_aa: CATRDRTLVHTEAFF
clone_size: many; cdr3_length: 13; d_call: .; v_call: TRBV12-3/TRBV12-4; j_call: TRBJ1-2; cdr3_nt: TGTGCCAGCAGTAACAGCCCTAACTATGGCTACACCTTC; cdr3_aa: CASSNSPNYGYTF
clone_size: many; cdr3_length: 13; d_call: .; v_call: TRBV7-9; j_call: TRBJ1-6; cdr3_nt: TGTGCCAGCAACTTGGGCCCCAATTCACCCCTCCACTTT; cdr3_aa: CASNLGPNSPLHF
clone_size: .; cdr3_length: 13; d_call: TRBD1; v_call: TRBV24-1; j_call: TRBJ2-7; cdr3_nt: TGTGCCACCAGTGAAGGGACAGCCTACGAGCAGTACTTC; cdr3_aa: CATSEGTAYEQYF
clone_size: many; cdr3_length: 16; d_call: .; v_call: TRBV15; j_call: TRBJ1-6; cdr3_nt: TGTGCCACCAGCAGAGATGCAGGCCTATATAATTCACCCCTCCACTTT; cdr3_aa: CATSRDAGLYNSPLHF
clone_size: many; cdr3_length: 13; d_call: .; v_call: TRBV9; j_call: TRBJ2-3; cdr3_nt: TGTGCCAGCAGCGTAGGAGGGGCAGATACGCAGTATTTT; cdr3_aa: CASSVGGADTQYF
clone_size: .; cdr3_length: 13; d_call: TRBD2; v_call: TRBV7-2; j_call: TRBJ2-1; cdr3_nt: TGTGCCAGCAGCCAGGAACTAGCGGGGGGACAGTTCTTC; cdr3_aa: CASSQELAGGQFF
clone_size: .; cdr3_length: 11; d_call: TRBD1; v_call: TRBV29-1; j_call: TRBJ2-7; cdr3_nt: TGCAGCGGTCGACAGGGGTACGAGCAGTACTTC; cdr3_aa: CSGRQGYEQYF
clone_size: .; cdr3_length: 13; d_call: .; v_call: TRBV7-9; j_call: TRBJ1-2; cdr3_nt: TGTGCCAGCAGCCAGACAGTGATCTATGGCTACACCTTC; cdr3_aa: CASSQTVIYGYTF
clone_size: few; cdr3_length: 15; d_call: .; v_call: TRBV28; j_call: TRBJ2-7; cdr3_nt: TGTGCCAGCAGTTTAGCCCCCGGGACCGCCTACGAGCAGTACTTC; cdr3_aa: CASSLAPGTAYEQYF
clone_size: few; cdr3_length: 14; d_call: TRBD1; v_call: TRBV4-3; j_call: TRBJ2-2; cdr3_nt: TGCGCCAGCAGCCAACCCGACAGGGCCGGGGAGCTGTTTTTT; cdr3_aa: CASSQPDRAGELFF
clone_size: few; cdr3_length: 13; d_call: .; v_call: TRBV4-2; j_call: TRBJ2-1; cdr3_nt: TGTGCCAGCAGCCAAGAAGGGAGCGCAAGGGAGTTCTTC; cdr3_aa: CASSQEGSAREFF
clone_size: few; cdr3_length: 14; d_call: .; v_call: TRBV6-1; j_call: TRBJ1-6; cdr3_nt: TGTGCCAGCAGCGGACTCCTCTATGGTTCACCCCTCCACTTT; cdr3_aa: CASSGLLYGSPLHF
clone_size: few; cdr3_length: 12; d_call: .; v_call: TRBV5-1; j_call: TRBJ1-2; cdr3_nt: TGCGCCAGCAGCCTGGACCGGCTAGGCTACACCTTC; cdr3_aa: CASSLDRLGYTF
clone_size: .; cdr3_length: 16; d_call: TRBD2; v_call: TRBV5-1; j_call: TRBJ2-3; cdr3_nt: TGCGCCAGCAGCTTGCCAACTAGCGGCCTCACAGATACGCAGTATTTT; cdr3_aa: CASSLPTSGLTDTQYF
clone_size: .; cdr3_length: 13; d_call: .; v_call: TRBV27; j_call: TRBJ1-1; cdr3_nt: TGTGCCAGCAGTTTGAATGGAGGACAAGAAGCTTTCTTT; cdr3_aa: CASSLNGGQEAFF
clone_size: .; cdr3_length: 12; d_call: .; v_call: TRBV10-3; j_call: TRBJ2-5; cdr3_nt: TGTGCCACCTCTCTAGAGGGGGAGACCCAGTACTTC; cdr3_aa: CATSLEGETQYF
clone_size: few; cdr3_length: 15; d_call: TRBD2; v_call: TRBV27; j_call: TRBJ2-3; cdr3_nt: TGTGCCAGCAGTTTGGGCGGGAGGGCCGCAGATACGCAGTATTTT; cdr3_aa: CASSLGGRAADTQYF
clone_size: few; cdr3_length: 15; d_call: .; v_call: TRBV24-1; j_call: TRBJ2-3; cdr3_nt: TGTGCCACCAGTGATCGTTTGCCGGGGAGAGATACGCAGTATTTT; cdr3_aa: CATSDRLPGRDTQYF
clone_size: .; cdr3_length: 14; d_call: .; v_call: TRBV10-3; j_call: TRBJ1-6; cdr3_nt: TGTGCCATCAGTCCCGGTCCCGGGGGTTCACCCCTCCACTTT; cdr3_aa: CAISPGPGGSPLHF
clone_size: few; cdr3_length: 14; d_call: TRBD2; v_call: TRBV9; j_call: TRBJ2-4; cdr3_nt: TGTGCCAGCAGTGGGGGGGGTGCCAAAAACATTCAGTACTTC; cdr3_aa: CASSGGGAKNIQYF
clone_size: once; cdr3_length: 16; d_call: .; v_call: TRBV6-5; j_call: TRBJ1-1; cdr3_nt: TGTGCCAGCAGTTATACCCCCGACACTCTGAACACTGAAGCTTTCTTT; cdr3_aa: CASSYTPDTLNTEAFF
clone_size: few; cdr3_length: 13; d_call: .; v_call: TRBV6-5; j_call: TRBJ2-5; cdr3_nt: TGTGCCAGCAGTTACTCAGCGCAGGAGACCCAGTACTTC; cdr3_aa: CASSYSAQETQYF
clone_size: few; cdr3_length: 13; d_call: .; v_call: TRBV18; j_call: TRBJ1-2; cdr3_nt: TGTGCCAGCTCACCATCGGAGGACTATGGCTACACCTTC; cdr3_aa: CASSPSEDYGYTF